This T cell receptor beta chain was obtained from a study of shared clonotypes between healthy human individuals. Study observations and caveats: Collection of samples was limited to blood; tissue repertoires likely differ.

On this clone: Its target is not known.

Profiling relied on immunoSEQ multiplex PCR, and the TCRdb table lists in-frame clones only, not all of them. The sample carries a few million clones, roughly 93% recorded once. Per germline, CDR1 LGHNA and CDR2 YSLEER. Trimming took off 2 bases at V and 0 bases at J, with 8 bases between the two ends. The CDR3 spans 15 residues. The sequenced sample consisted of naive CD4+ T cells from PBMCs. Subset meaning: CD45RA+ positively selected. The chain links TRBV4-3 to TRBJ1-3; D unresolved. The receptor's source is a man aged 18 to 30 in good health. Some clones in this sample may be carry-over from other donors' samples. Here the CDR3 reads CASSQRATSGNTIYF. Written as DNA, the CDR3 is TGCGCCAGCAGCCAAAGAGCCACCTCTGGAAACACCATATATTTT.